Sequencing of this T cell receptor beta chain was carried out in a study of neurological immune-mediated disorders. Germline V CDR1 and CDR2: ENHRY, SYGVKD. The CDR3 contains 15 residues. Trimming removed 0 bases at V and 8 bases at J, with 11 bases between. The table lists this clonotype with many counts. Its specificity is not known. Synthesis of cDNA was carried out by template-switch 5'RACE. The reaction used 10-nucleotide random UMIs. Each CDR3 protein is one row after TCRdb ran MiXCR on the 5' RACE reads. The sample holds about 41,000 distinct CDR3 sequences, more than 9.5% seen once. Whole-study findings and limits: Subjects shared no identical expanded-clone CDR3 amino acid sequences, suggesting private TCR-beta repertoires in all groups. The most TCR clonal expansion was seen in HTLV-1-associated myelopathy, and the least was seen in multiple sclerosis, which fell below healthy controls.

V is TRBV10-3 and J is TRBJ1-6; D remains ambiguous. This clonotype was sampled from a female donor in good health. Sequencing used PBMCs. CDR3 coding DNA: TGTGCCATCAGTGAGTCGGAACAAGATTATTCACCCCTCCACTTT. Translating gives CAISESEQDYSPLHF.